This T cell receptor (beta chain) is from a study of T-cell reconstitution after alpha-beta-depleted transplantation in children. Molecular barcoding with unique molecular identifiers was used for the TCRbeta library. Via MiXCR, TCRdb re-called the PCR reads, giving one row per CDR3 protein. This repertoire shows over 400,000 distinct CDR3 sequences, around 12% found once; its top ten account for more than 5.5%. V was cut by 4 bases and J by 0 bases, with 17 bases left in between. The germline gives CDR1 SGHDT, CDR2 YYEEEE. The CDR3 contains 17 residues. The rearrangement uses TRBV5-6 and TRBJ1-3; D perhaps matches TRBD1 (5 bases). This clonotype originated in a human donor who donated a stem cell graft to a child with combined immunodeficiency. The specimen was PBMCs from the stem cell graft donor, collected from the stem cell graft. The DNA for the CDR3 is TGTGCCAGCAGCCCCATCGGCGGGACCAGCTCTGGAAACACCATATATTTT. Translated, it gives CASSPIGGTSSGNTIYF.